This entry describes one TCR beta chain. Method: immunoSEQ multiplex PCR; TCRdb's copy keeps in-frame clones and lacks some. This sample has some 290,000 clones, with around four fifths found just once. Treatment noted: over 15 received Ad26.COV2.S at low or high dose, single or two shots; roughly five received placebo; per-sample allocation not given. The study sampled participants on day 63 after the first vaccine or placebo injection. The data stem from a study of Ad26.COV2.S vaccination and SARS-CoV-2 variants. Germline assignment: CDR1 MNHNY and CDR2 SVGAGI (reference sequence). The CDR3 has 13 amino acids. Trimming left V 4 bases short and J 5 bases short, with 9 bases between.

The chain carries TRBV6-6 and TRBJ2-1, with D hard to call. The receptor was derived from a person between 18 and 65 years old who received the Ad26.COV2.S COVID-19 vaccine or a placebo. This material consisted of peripheral blood, taken in a trial of Ad26.COV2.S vaccine versus placebo. DNA for the CDR3: TGTGCCAGCAGTTCGCCTAGGGACAATGAGCAGTTCTTC. This translates into CASSSPRDNEQFF.